These 6 T cell receptor beta chains were all obtained from the same sample, sequenced in a study of cytomegalovirus exposure and HLA in healthy donors. The PCR ran on 60 Vbeta and 13 Jbeta primers. Clones were sequenced by immunoSEQ multiplex PCR, and TCRdb holds only the in-frame ones, with some missing. The sample shows about 160,000 clones, 75% to 85% of them seen only once. The sequenced material came from PBMCs. The origin of the receptors is a woman in her forties or fifties in good health and CMV-seronegative.

This clone came up once. The rearrangement uses TRBV7-8 and TRBJ2-2, with D possibly TRBD2 on 6 matching bases. The CDR3 has 15 residues. Germline CDR1 reads SGHVS; CDR2 reads FQNEAQ. Trimming shortened V by 1 base and J by 8 bases, and 14 bases separated the two germline ends. CDR3 protein: CASSLVDRLVGELFF. CDR3 in DNA: TGTGCCAGCAGCTTAGTCGACAGACTAGTGGGGGAGCTGTTTTTT.

V is TRBV4-1 and J is TRBJ2-5; TRBD1 matches at 7 bases. The CDR3 contains 16 residues. Germline V gives CDR1 MGHRA, CDR2 YSYEKL. V dropped 2 bases and J dropped 5; count of bases not matched to a gene: 11. CDR3 amino acids: CASSQTGVFSLETQYF. CDR3 in DNA: TGCGCCAGCAGCCAAACAGGGGTTTTTTCGTTGGAGACCCAGTACTTC.

The genes are TRBV11-2 and TRBJ2-1; 11 nucleotides line up with TRBD2. The J segment lost 2 bases and the V segment lost 5 bases, leaving 5 bases of the junction unmatched. The length of the CDR3 is 16 residues. In germline, CDR1 is SGHAT, CDR2 FQNNGV. The CDR3 loop reads CASSPGTSGTYNEQFF. Written as DNA, the CDR3 is TGTGCCAGCAGCCCCGGGACTAGCGGTACCTACAATGAGCAGTTCTTC.

As to this clone: It may be a read error: a sequence one base away is much more abundant. The chain recombines TRBV7-2 with TRBJ1-2, with D uncertain. The CDR3 has 13 residues. Trimming cost V 1 base and J 2 bases, with 5 bases left between them. CDR1 is SGHTA and CDR2 is FQGNSA in the germline V gene. Here the CDR3 DNA reads TGTGCCAGCAGCTTAGTACAGAACTATGGCTACACCTTC. This gives the protein CASSLVQNYGYTF.

V usage is TRBV27 and J usage is TRBJ2-1, with 8 bases matching TRBD1. The CDR3 runs 16 residues. Germline V lookup: CDR1 MNHEY, CDR2 SMNVEV (reference sequence). Trimming at V came to 1 base and at J to 8 bases, leaving 10 bases not matched to a gene. Here the CDR3 reads CASSLYAGGFSDEQFF. DNA for the CDR3: TGTGCCAGCAGTTTATACGCAGGGGGCTTTAGCGATGAGCAGTTCTTC.

The chain joins TRBV2 to TRBJ2-5; TRBD2 matches at 13 bases. The V gene's germline CDR1 is SNHLY and CDR2 FYNNEI. Unmatched junction bases numbered 3, after V lost 0 bases and J lost 5 bases. The CDR3 totals 16 residues. The CDR3 is CASSEATSGRLETQYF. As DNA, the CDR3 is TGTGCCAGCAGTGAAGCGACTAGCGGGAGGTTGGAGACCCAGTACTTC.